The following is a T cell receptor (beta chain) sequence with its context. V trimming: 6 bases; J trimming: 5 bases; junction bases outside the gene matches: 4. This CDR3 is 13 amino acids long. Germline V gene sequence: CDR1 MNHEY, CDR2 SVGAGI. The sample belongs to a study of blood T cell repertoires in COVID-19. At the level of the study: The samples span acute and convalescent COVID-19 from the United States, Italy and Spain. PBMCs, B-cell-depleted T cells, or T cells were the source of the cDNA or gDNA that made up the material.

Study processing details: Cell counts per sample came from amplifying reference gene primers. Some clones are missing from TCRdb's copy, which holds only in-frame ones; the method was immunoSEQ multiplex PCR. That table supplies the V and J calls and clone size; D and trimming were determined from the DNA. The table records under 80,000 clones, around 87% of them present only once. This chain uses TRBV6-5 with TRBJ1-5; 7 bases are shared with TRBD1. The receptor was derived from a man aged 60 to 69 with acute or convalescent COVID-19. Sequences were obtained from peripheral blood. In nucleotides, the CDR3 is TGTGCCAGCAGCCGGGACAGCTATCAGCCCCAGCATTTT. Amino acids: CASSRDSYQPQHF.